The 14 T cell receptor beta chains below were found in one sample sequenced in a study of molecular identifiers for immune sequencing clone quantification. TCRdb re-called the PCR reads through MiXCR, storing one row per CDR3 protein. Here the sample spans about 86,000 distinct CDR3 sequences, approximately 25% being singletons. Sequencing used naive CD8+ T cells from blood, with Jurkat cell RNA spiked in. Subset denoted: FACS-sorted CD8+CD4-CCR7+CD45RA+ naive T cells. The receptors were gathered from a human donor in good health. Some libraries in this study had Jurkat cell RNA spiked in.

At least ten counts were recorded for this clonotype. V is TRBV4-3 and J is TRBJ2-7; the D gene is possibly TRBD1 (6 bases). Germline V gives CDR1 LGHNA, CDR2 YSLEER. Deletions cut 0 bases from V and 3 bases from J, with 15 bases between. This CDR3 contains 16 residues. Written as DNA, the CDR3 is TGCGCCAGCAGCCAAGAGGAAGGGGGAGCCGACTACGAGCAGTACTTC. This sequence encodes CASSQEEGGADYEQYF.

At least ten counts were recorded for this clonotype. The CDR3 loop is CASSQTPGGEKLFF. The DNA for the CDR3 is TGCGCCAGCAGCCAGACCCCCGGGGGTGAAAAACTGTTTTTT. The V call is TRBV4-1, the J call TRBJ1-4; the D gene is possibly TRBD1 (5 bases). This CDR3 has 14 residues. The V end was cut by 3 bases, the J end by 7 bases, with 12 bases between. Germline V gene lookup returns CDR1 MGHRA and CDR2 YSYEKL.

This clonotype was seen at least ten times. The chain carries TRBV7-9 and TRBJ2-7, with D possibly matching TRBD1 (5 bases). CDR3 size: 12 residues. The germline CDR1 and CDR2 sequences are SEHNR and FQNEAQ (reference sequence). V gave up 3 bases and J gave up 6 bases, with 9 bases separating them. The CDR3 region is CASSFSGLEQYF. The CDR3 bases are TGTGCCAGCAGCTTTTCAGGGCTCGAGCAGTACTTC.

This clonotype was counted a few times. J is TRBJ2-7 and V is TRBV28; 8 nucleotides agree with TRBD1. Germline values: CDR1 MDHEN, CDR2 SYDVKM. The CDR3 is 15 residues long. V gave up 7 bases and J gave up 3 bases; unmatched junction bases: 11. CDR3 in amino acids: CASTLTPDRVYEQYF. The CDR3 bases are TGTGCCAGCACCCTGACCCCGGACAGGGTCTACGAGCAGTACTTC.

This clonotype showed up many times. CDR3: CASSNTAVPQETQYF. The DNA of the CDR3 is TGTGCCAGCAGCAACACTGCGGTCCCCCAAGAGACCCAGTACTTC. The chain recombines TRBV7-9 with TRBJ2-5, with no clear D. The CDR3 consists of 15 residues. With 5 bases removed from V and 1 base from J, the gap between germline ends came to 14 bases. Germline V gene sequence: CDR1 SEHNR, CDR2 FQNEAQ (reference sequence).

About this clonotype: The junction departs from germline at one end; a sequencing error may be responsible. The chain employs TRBV4-3 and TRBJ2-3, with TRBD2 identical over 12 bases. CDR3 length equals 19 residues. Germline values: CDR1 LGHNA, CDR2 YSLEER. The CDR3 region is CACSQDLWTSGTDTDTQYF. CDR3 DNA sequence: TGCGCCTGCAGCCAAGATCTGTGGACTAGCGGGACCGACACAGATACGCAGTATTTT.

CDR3 amino acids: CASSLGTSPNEQFF. DNA of the CDR3: TGTGCCAGCAGTTTGGGGACTAGCCCTAATGAGCAGTTCTTC. V usage is TRBV27 and J usage is TRBJ2-1; 9 bases are a match to TRBD2. CDR1 is MNHEY and CDR2 is SMNVEV in the germline V gene (reference sequence). The V gene end was trimmed by 3 bases and the J gene end by 7 bases; junction bases not matched to a gene: 4. The CDR3 length is 14 residues.

The chain employs TRBV7-4 and TRBJ1-6; D might be TRBD1 (5 bases). V was shortened by 5 bases and J by 8 bases, with 22 bases between the two germline ends. Per the germline V gene, CDR1 is SGHVT and CDR2 is SQSDAQ. CDR3 length equals 17 residues. The CDR3 loop is CASSPPGGLKVDSPLHF. The CDR3 nucleotides are TGTGCCAGCAGCCCGCCCGGGGGTTTAAAGGTGGATTCACCCCTCCACTTT.

This clonotype turned up a few times. The chain carries TRBV3-1 and TRBJ1-2; a possible D gene is TRBD1 (5 bases). The CDR3 is 15 amino acids. V lost 6 bases and J 4 bases, leaving 18 bases between the germline ends. Germline lookup yields CDR1 LGHDT and CDR2 YNNKEL (reference sequence). For the CDR3, the DNA is TGTGCCAGCAGTCCGACCAATACAGGCGGCTATGGCTACACCTTC. Translation gives CASSPTNTGGYGYTF. Full variable domain (outside the CDR3, taken from reference TRBV3-1 and TRBJ1-2): DTAVSQTPKYLVTQMGNDKSIKCEQNLGHDTMYWYKQDSKKFLKIMFSYNNKELIINETVPNRFSPKSPDKAHLNLHINSLELGDSAVYFCASSPTNTGGYGYTFGSGTRLTVV.

This clonotype was seen at least ten times. V is TRBV7-6 and J is TRBJ1-1; D might be TRBD1 (5 bases). Germline CDR1 reads SGHVS; CDR2 reads FNYEAQ. V was cut by 5 bases and J by 3 bases, with 28 bases left in between. The CDR3 is made up of 19 amino acids. DNA of the CDR3: TGTGCCAGCAGCCTTAATCATCCGTCAGGAGGAGGGGAGGACACTGAAGCTTTCTTT. This encodes CASSLNHPSGGGEDTEAFF.

This clonotype has ten or more counts. The rearrangement joins TRBV14 to TRBJ1-1; a weak D match, TRBD1 (5 bases). Germline CDR1 and CDR2: SGHDN and FVKESK. The CDR3 covers 16 residues. The germline V and J ends were trimmed by 6 bases and 7 bases, with 24 bases remaining between them. The CDR3 is CASRGTETGARNEAFF. In nucleotides, the CDR3 is TGTGCCAGCAGAGGGACTGAAACCGGGGCCCGAAATGAAGCTTTCTTT.

This clonotype has only a few counts. A much larger clonotype is one base distant, so this may be a read error. V gene TRBV30 combines with J gene TRBJ2-3; D not certain. CDR1 and CDR2 from the germline V gene are GTSNPN and SVGIG (reference sequence). Trimming pared 5 bases from V and 0 bases from J, leaving 12 bases between. This CDR3 is built from 14 residues. CDR3 nucleotides: TGTGCCTGGGAGACAACAACTAGCACAGATACGCAGTATTTT. This codes for CAWETTTSTDTQYF.

This clonotype was recorded many times. The genes are TRBV20-1 and TRBJ2-3; D is undetermined. Trimming pared 0 bases from V and 3 bases from J, leaving 7 bases between. The germline V gene encodes CDR1 DFQATT and CDR2 SNEGSKA (reference sequence). The CDR3 is made up of 13 amino acids. CDR3 amino acids: CSARDVATDTQYF. The CDR3 nucleotides read TGCAGTGCTAGAGATGTGGCGACAGATACGCAGTATTTT.

This chain links TRBV11-2 with TRBJ2-3, with 12 bases lining up with TRBD2. The CDR3 is 17 amino acids. J lost 2 bases, V lost 5 bases, and 8 bases had no gene match. Germline V gene data show CDR1 as SGHAT and CDR2 as FQNNGV. In nucleotides, the CDR3 is TGTGCCAGCAGCCCCGGACTAGCGGGGACCAACACAGATACGCAGTATTTT. It is translated as CASSPGLAGTNTDTQYF.